The 9 T cell receptor beta chains below come from one sample, sequenced in a study of shared clonotypes between healthy human individuals. Profiled with immunoSEQ multiplex PCR; TCRdb holds only in-frame clones, not every one. The data show about 610,000 clones, with 95% to 96% seen just once and 0.11% held by the top ten. Naive CD8 isolation took CD45RO-negative cells positively selected for CCR7 and excluded terminally differentiated effector memory CD45RA+ cells. Sequencing was carried out using naive CD8+ T cells sorted from blood. These receptors all stem from a woman aged 25 to 39 in good health.

The chain links TRBV7-9 to TRBJ2-2; D is possibly TRBD2 (6 bases). The V end was cut by 3 bases, the J end by 6 bases, with 11 bases between. CDR1 is SEHNR and CDR2 is FQNEAQ in the germline V gene (reference sequence). This CDR3 has 14 amino acids. CDR3 DNA sequence: TGTGCCAGCAGCTTTAGTTCGGGGGCCGGGGAGCTGTTTTTT. Its protein is CASSFSSGAGELFF.

The V gene is TRBV6-5, the J gene TRBJ1-2, with 7 bases identical to TRBD1. The CDR3 length is 15 residues. J gave up 3 bases and V 2 bases, and 6 bases lay outside the gene matches. Germline CDR1 and CDR2: MNHEY and SVGAGI. The CDR3 spells CASSYVAGGDYGYTF. CDR3 sequence (DNA): TGTGCCAGCAGTTACGTTGCAGGGGGGGACTATGGCTACACCTTC.

This clone appeared once. The chain has TRBV21-1 and TRBJ2-2; whether TRBD1, the table's D call, matches the DNA was not checked. TRBV21-1 constitutes a pseudogene. The CDR3 is 15 residues long. This chain's CDR3 is CASSKTGVNTGELFF. CDR3 nucleotides: TGTGCCAGCAGCAAGACAGGGGTAAACACCGGGGAGCTGTTTTTT.

The V call is TRBV19, the J call TRBJ1-5; D unclear. Trimming left V 7 bases short and J 0 bases short, with 10 bases between. Germline CDR1 is LNHDA and CDR2 is SQIVND (reference sequence). The length of the CDR3 is 14 residues. This CDR3 is CASTRESSNQPQHF. CDR3 bases: TGTGCCAGTACAAGGGAAAGTAGCAATCAGCCCCAGCATTTT.

In DNA form, the CDR3 reads TGTGCCAGCAGTGAGGGGAATGAGCAGTTCTTC. Protein sequence: CASSEGNEQFF. The chain couples TRBV25-1 to TRBJ2-1; D gene ambiguous. The V end was cut by 3 bases, the J end by 7 bases, with 4 bases between. CDR3 length: 11 amino acids. The germline gives CDR1 MGHDK, CDR2 SYGVNS.

This clone was observed once. The chain joins TRBV29-1 to TRBJ2-6; D unclear. The CDR3 is 13 amino acids. Looked up from germline, CDR1 is SQVTM and CDR2 is ANQGSEA. V was shortened by 2 bases and J by 2 bases, with 4 bases between the two germline ends. The CDR3 bases are TGCAGCGTTGAAAGGGCTGGGGCCAACGTCCTGACTTTC. This gives the protein CSVERAGANVLTF.

In its sample, this clone was seen a few times. This chain links TRBV7-9 with TRBJ2-1; maybe TRBD2 (6 bases). CDR3 size: 12 residues. Trimming pared 3 bases from V and 8 bases from J, leaving 8 bases between. Germline CDR1 SEHNR, CDR2 FQNEAQ (reference sequence). CDR3 nucleotide sequence: TGTGCCAGCAGCTTGGGGGGACATGAGCAGTTCTTC. It translates to CASSLGGHEQFF.

The V call is TRBV5-1, the J call TRBJ1-1; tentatively, D is TRBD1 (5 bases). V shed 3 bases and J shed 5 bases, with 11 bases lying between them. Germline V CDR1 and CDR2: SGHRS, YFSETQ. The CDR3 has 13 amino acids. CDR3 in amino acids: CASSSQEGTEAFF. CDR3 DNA sequence: TGCGCCAGCAGCTCCCAGGAGGGGACTGAAGCTTTCTTT.

The chain is built from TRBV27 and TRBJ2-3; 7 bases line up with TRBD2. CDR3 length: 16 residues. Unmatched junction bases numbered 10, after V lost 5 bases and J lost 2 bases. Germline CDR1 MNHEY, CDR2 SMNVEV (reference sequence). CDR3: CASSMTSPKLTDTQYF. In nucleotides, the CDR3 is TGTGCCAGCAGTATGACTAGCCCAAAACTCACAGATACGCAGTATTTT.